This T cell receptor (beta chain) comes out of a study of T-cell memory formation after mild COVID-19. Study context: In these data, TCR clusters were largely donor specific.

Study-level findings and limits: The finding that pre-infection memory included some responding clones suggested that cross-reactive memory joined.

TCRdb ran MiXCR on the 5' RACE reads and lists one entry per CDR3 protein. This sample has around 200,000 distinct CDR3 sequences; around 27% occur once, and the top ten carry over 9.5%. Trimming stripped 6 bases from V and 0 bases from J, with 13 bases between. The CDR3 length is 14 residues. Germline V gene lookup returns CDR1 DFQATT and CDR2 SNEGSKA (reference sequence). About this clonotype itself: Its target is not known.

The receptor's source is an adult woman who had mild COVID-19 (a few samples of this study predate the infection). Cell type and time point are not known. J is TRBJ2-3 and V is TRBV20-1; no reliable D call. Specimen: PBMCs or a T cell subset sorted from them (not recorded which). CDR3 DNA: TGCAGTGCCTTCAGACGGCGGAGCACAGATACGCAGTATTTT. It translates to CSAFRRRSTDTQYF.